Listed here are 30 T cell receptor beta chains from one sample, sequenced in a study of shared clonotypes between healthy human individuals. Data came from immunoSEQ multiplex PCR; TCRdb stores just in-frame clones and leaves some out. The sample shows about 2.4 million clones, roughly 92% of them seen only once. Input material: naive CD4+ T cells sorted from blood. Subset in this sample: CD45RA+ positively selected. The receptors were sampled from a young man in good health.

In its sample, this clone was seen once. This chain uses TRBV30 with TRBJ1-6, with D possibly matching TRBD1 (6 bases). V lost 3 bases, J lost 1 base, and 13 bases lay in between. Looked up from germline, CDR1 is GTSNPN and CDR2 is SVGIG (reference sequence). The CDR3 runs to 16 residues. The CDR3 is CAWRIQGGSYNSPLHF. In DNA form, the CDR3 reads TGTGCCTGGAGGATACAGGGTGGATCCTATAATTCACCCCTCCACTTT.

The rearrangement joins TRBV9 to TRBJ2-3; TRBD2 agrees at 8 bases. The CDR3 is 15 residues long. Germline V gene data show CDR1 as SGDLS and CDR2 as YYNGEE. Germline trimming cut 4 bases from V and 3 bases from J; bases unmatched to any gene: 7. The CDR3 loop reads CASSKRGGPTDTQYF. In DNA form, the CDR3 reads TGTGCCAGCAGCAAACGGGGGGGCCCTACAGATACGCAGTATTTT.

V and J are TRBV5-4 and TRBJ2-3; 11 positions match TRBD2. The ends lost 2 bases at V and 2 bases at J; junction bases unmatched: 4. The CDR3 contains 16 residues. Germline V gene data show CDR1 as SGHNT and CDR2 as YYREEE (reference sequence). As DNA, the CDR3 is TGTGCCAGCAGCTTTAGCGGGGGGGCCCCCACAGATACGCAGTATTTT. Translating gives CASSFSGGAPTDTQYF.

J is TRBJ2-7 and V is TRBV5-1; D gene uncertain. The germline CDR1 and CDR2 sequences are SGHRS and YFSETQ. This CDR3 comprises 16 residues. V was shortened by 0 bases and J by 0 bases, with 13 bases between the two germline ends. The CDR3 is CASSLVSAKSSYEQYF. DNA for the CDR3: TGCGCCAGCAGCTTGGTCTCGGCTAAATCCTCCTACGAGCAGTACTTC.

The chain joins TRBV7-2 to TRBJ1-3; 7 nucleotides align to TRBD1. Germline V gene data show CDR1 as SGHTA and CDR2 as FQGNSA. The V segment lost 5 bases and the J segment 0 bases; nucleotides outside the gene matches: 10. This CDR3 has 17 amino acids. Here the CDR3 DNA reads TGTGCCAGCAGCAGGGACAGTACCCCGTTCTCTGGAAACACCATATATTTT. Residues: CASSRDSTPFSGNTIYF.

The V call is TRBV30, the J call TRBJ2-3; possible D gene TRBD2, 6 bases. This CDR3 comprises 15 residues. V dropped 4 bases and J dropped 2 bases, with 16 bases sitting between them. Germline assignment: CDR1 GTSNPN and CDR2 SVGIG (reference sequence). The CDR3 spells CAWNLGRGYTDTQYF. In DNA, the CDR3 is TGTGCCTGGAATCTGGGGCGGGGATACACAGATACGCAGTATTTT.

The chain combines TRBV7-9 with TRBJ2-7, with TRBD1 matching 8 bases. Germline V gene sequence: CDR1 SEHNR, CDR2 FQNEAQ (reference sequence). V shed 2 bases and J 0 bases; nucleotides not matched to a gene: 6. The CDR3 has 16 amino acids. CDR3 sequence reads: CASSLYRTGGSYEQYF. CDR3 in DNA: TGTGCCAGCAGCTTATACCGAACAGGGGGCTCCTACGAGCAGTACTTC.

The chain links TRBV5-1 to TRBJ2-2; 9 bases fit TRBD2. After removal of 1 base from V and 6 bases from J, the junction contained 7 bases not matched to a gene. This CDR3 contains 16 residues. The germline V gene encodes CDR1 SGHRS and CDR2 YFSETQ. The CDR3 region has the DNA TGCGCCAGCAGCTTGTCGTCTAGCGGGGAGCCCGGGGAGCTGTTTTTT. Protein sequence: CASSLSSSGEPGELFF.

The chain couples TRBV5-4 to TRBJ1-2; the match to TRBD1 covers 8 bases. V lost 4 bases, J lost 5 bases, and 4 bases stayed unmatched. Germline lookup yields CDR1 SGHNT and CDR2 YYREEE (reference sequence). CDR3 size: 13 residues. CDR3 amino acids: CASSQGAGYGYTF. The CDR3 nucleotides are TGTGCCAGCAGCCAGGGGGCAGGGTATGGCTACACCTTC.

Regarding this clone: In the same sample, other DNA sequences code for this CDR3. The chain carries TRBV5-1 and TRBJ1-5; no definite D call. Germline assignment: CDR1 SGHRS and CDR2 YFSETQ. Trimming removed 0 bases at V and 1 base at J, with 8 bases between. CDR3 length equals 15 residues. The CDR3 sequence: CASSLAGVSNQPQHF. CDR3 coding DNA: TGCGCCAGCAGCTTGGCTGGGGTAAGCAATCAGCCCCAGCATTTT.

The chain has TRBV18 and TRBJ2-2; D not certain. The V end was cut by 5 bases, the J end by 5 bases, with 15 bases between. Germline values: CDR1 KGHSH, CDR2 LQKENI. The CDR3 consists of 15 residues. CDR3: CASSGPRMWTGELFF. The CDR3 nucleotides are TGTGCCAGCTCAGGGCCGAGGATGTGGACCGGGGAGCTGTTTTTT. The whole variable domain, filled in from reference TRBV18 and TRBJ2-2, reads NAGVMQNPRHLVRRRGQEARLRCSPMKGHSHVYWYRQLPEEGLKFMVYLQKENIIDESGMPKERFSAEFPKEGPSILRIQQVVRGDSAAYFCASSGPRMWTGELFFGEGSRLTVL.

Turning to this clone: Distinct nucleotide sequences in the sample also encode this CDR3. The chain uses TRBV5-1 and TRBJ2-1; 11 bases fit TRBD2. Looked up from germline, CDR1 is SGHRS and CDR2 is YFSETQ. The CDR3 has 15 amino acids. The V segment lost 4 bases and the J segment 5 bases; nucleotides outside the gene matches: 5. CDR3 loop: CASSLTSGINNEQFF. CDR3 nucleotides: TGCGCCAGCAGCCTGACTAGCGGGATTAACAATGAGCAGTTCTTC.

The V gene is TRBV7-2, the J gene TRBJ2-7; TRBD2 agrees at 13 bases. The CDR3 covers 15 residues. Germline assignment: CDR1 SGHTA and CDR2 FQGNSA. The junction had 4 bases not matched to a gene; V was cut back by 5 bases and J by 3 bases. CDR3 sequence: CASSMGLAGYYEQYF. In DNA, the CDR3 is TGTGCCAGCAGCATGGGACTAGCGGGATACTACGAGCAGTACTTC.

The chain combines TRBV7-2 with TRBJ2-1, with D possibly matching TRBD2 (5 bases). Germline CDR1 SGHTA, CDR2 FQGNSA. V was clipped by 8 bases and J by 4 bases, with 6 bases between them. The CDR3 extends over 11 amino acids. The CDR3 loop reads CASGRYNEQFF. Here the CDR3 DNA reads TGTGCCAGCGGGAGATACAATGAGCAGTTCTTC.

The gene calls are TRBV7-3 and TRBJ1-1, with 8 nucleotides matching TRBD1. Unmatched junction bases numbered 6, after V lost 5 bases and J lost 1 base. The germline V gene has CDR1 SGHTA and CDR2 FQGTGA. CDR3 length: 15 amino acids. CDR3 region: CASSPSGTGNTEAFF. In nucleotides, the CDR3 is TGTGCCAGCAGCCCCTCCGGGACAGGGAACACTGAAGCTTTCTTT.

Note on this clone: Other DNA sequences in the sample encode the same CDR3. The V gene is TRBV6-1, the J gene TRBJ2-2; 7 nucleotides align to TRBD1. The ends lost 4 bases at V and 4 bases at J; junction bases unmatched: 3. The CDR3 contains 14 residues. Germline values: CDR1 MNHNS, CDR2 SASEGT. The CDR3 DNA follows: TGTGCCAGCAGTGGGCAGGGGGTCACCGGGGAGCTGTTTTTT. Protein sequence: CASSGQGVTGELFF.

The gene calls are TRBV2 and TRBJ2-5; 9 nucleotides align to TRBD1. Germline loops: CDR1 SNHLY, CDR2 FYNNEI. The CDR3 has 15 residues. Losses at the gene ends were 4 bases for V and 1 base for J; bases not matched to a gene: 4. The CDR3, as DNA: TGTGCCAGCAGTGGGTCGGGACAGGGCCAAGAGACCCAGTACTTC. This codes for CASSGSGQGQETQYF.

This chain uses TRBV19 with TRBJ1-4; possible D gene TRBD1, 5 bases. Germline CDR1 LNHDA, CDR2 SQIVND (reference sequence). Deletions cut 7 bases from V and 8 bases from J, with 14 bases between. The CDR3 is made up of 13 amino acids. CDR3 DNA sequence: TGTGCCAGTAAGAGGGGCCGAGCGGAAAAACTGTTTTTT. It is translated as CASKRGRAEKLFF.

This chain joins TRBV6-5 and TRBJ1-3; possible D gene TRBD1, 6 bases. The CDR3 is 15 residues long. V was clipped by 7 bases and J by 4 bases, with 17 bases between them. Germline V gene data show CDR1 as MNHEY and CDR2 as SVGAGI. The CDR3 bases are TGTGCCAGCATCGCCACCAGGACAGTCGGAAACACCATATATTTT. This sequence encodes CASIATRTVGNTIYF.

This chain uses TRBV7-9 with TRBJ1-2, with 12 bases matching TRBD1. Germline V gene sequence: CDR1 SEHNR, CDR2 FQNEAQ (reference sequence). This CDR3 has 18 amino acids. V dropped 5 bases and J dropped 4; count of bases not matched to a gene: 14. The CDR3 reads CASSGRGTGGGFPYGYTF. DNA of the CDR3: TGTGCCAGCAGCGGCCGTGGGACAGGGGGCGGTTTTCCCTATGGCTACACCTTC.

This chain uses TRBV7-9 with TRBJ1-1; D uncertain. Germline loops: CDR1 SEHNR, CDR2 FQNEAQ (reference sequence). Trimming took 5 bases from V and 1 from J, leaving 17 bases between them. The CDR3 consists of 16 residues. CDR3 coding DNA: TGTGCCAGCAGCCCCACCCGGACGTCCCGGAACACTGAAGCTTTCTTT. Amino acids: CASSPTRTSRNTEAFF.

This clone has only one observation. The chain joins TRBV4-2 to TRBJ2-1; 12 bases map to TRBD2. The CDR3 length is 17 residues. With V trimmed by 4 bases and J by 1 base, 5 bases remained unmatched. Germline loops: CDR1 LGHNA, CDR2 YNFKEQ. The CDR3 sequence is CASSRLAGAPSYNEQFF. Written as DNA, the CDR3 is TGTGCCAGCAGCCGACTAGCGGGGGCGCCTTCCTACAATGAGCAGTTCTTC.

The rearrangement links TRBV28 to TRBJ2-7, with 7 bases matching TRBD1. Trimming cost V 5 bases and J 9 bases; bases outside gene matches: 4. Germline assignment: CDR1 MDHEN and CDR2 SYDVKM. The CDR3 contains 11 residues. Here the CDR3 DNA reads TGTGCCAGCAGTGCTTGGACAGGGCAGTACTTC. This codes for CASSAWTGQYF.

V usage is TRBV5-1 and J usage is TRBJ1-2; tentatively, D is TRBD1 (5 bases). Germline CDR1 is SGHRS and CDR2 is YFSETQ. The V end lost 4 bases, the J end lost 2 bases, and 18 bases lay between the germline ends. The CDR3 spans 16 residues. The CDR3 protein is CASSPRVGGDNYGYTF. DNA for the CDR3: TGCGCCAGCAGCCCCCGGGTGGGAGGGGACAACTATGGCTACACCTTC.

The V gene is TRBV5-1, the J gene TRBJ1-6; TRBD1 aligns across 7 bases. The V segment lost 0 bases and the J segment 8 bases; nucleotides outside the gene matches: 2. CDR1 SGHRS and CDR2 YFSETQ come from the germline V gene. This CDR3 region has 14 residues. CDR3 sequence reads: CASSLVGTDSPLHF. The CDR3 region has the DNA TGCGCCAGCAGCTTGGTCGGGACAGATTCACCCCTCCACTTT.

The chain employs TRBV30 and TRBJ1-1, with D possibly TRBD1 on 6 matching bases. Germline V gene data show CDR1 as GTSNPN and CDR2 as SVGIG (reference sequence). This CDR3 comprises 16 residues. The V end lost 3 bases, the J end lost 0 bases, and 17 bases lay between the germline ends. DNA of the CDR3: TGTGCCTGGAGCTCTCACTTCCGGGACATGAACACTGAAGCTTTCTTT. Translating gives CAWSSHFRDMNTEAFF. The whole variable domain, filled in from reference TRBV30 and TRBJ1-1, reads SQTIHQWPATLVQPVGSPLSLECTVEGTSNPNLYWYRQAAGRGLQLLFYSVGIGQISSEVPQNLSASRPQDRQFILSSKKLLLSDSGFYLCAWSSHFRDMNTEAFFGQGTRLTVV.

The CDR3 protein is CASSMGPAGANVLTF. DNA of the CDR3: TGTGCCAGTAGTATGGGTCCTGCCGGGGCCAACGTCCTGACTTTC. The J gene is TRBJ2-6, the V gene TRBV19, with D hard to call. Germline values: CDR1 LNHDA, CDR2 SQIVND (reference sequence). Trimming removed 3 bases from V and 4 bases from J, with 10 bases in between. The CDR3 is 15 amino acids.

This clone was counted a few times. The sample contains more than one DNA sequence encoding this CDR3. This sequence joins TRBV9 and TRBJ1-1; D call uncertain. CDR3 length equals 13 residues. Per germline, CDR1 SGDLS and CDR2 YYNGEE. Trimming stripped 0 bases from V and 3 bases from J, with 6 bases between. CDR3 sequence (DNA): TGTGCCAGCAGCGTAGCTCCGGACACTGAAGCTTTCTTT. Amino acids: CASSVAPDTEAFF. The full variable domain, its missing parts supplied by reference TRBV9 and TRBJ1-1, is DSGVTQTPKHLITATGQRVTLRCSPRSGDLSVYWYQQSLDQGLQFLIQYYNGEERAKGNILERFSAQQFPDLHSELNLSSLELGDSALYFCASSVAPDTEAFFGQGTRLTVV.

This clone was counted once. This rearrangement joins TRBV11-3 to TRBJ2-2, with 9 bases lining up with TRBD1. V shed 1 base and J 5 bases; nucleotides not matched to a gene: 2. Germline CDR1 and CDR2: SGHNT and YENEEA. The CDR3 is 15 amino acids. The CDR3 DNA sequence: TGTGCCAGCAGCTTAGGGACAGGGGCGACCGGGGAGCTGTTTTTT. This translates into CASSLGTGATGELFF. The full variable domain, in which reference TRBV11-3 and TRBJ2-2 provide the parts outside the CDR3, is EAGVVQSPRYKIIEKKQPVAFWCNPISGHNTLYWYLQNLGQGPELLIRYENEEAVDDSQLPKDRFSAERLKGVDSTLKIQPAELGDSAVYLCASSLGTGATGELFFGEGSRLTVL.

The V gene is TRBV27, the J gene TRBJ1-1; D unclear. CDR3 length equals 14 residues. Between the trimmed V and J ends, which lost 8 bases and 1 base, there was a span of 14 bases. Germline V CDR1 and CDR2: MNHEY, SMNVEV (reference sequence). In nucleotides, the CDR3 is TGTGCCAGCCGAACTCCTACTGGGAACACTGAAGCTTTCTTT. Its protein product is CASRTPTGNTEAFF.